The TCR beta chain described here comes from a study of control samples from healthy donors and cancer patients. The CDR3 has 19 amino acids. TCRdb's copy holds only in-frame clones and misses some; the assay was immunoSEQ multiplex PCR. The sample contains roughly 84,000 clones, roughly 89% of which appear only once. This receptor was taken from a middle-aged man in good health. V gene TRBV21-1 combines with J gene TRBJ1-6; the table's D call TRBD1 went unverified against the DNA. TRBV21-1 is labeled a pseudogene. The sample comprised blood. CDR3 sequence (DNA): TGTGCCAGCAGCAAAGGGACACTTAATGGGGCATCCTATAATTCACCCCTCCACTTT. Translating it yields CASSKGTLNGASYNSPLHF.